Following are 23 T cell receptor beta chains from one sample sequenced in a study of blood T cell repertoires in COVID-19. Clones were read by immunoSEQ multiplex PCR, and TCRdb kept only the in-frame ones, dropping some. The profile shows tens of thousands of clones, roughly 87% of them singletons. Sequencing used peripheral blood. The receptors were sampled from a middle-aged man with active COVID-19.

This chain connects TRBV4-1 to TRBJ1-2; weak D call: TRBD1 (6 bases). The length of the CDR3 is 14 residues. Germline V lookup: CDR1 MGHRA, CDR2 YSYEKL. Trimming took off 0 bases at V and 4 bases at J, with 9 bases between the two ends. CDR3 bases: TGCGCCAGCAGCCAAGATGAACAGGGCTATGGCTACACCTTC. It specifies CASSQDEQGYGYTF.

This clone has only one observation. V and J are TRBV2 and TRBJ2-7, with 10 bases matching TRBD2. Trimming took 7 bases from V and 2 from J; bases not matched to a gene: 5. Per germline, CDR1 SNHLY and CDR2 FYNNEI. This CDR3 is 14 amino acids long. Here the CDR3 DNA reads TGTGCCAGCATGAGACTAGCGGGCCCCTACGAGCAGTACGTC. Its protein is CASMRLAGPYEQYV.

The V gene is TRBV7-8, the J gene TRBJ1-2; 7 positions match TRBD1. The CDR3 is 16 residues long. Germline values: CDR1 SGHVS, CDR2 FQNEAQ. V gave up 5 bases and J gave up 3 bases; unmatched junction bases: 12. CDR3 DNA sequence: TGTGCCAGCAGCCTAGTGGGGATAGGGGGCCACTATGGCTACACCTTC. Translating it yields CASSLVGIGGHYGYTF.

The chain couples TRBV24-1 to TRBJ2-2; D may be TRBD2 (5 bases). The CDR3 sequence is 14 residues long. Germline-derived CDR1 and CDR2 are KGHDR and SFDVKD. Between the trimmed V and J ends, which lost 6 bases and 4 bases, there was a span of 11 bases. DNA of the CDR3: TGTGCCACCAGTCAGCCGGGAATCACCGGGGAGCTGTTTTTT. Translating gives CATSQPGITGELFF.

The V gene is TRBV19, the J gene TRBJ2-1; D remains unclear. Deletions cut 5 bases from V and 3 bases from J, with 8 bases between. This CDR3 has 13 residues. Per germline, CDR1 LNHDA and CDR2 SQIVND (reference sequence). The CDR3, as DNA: TGTGCCAGTAGTGAGAACTTCTACAATGAGCAGTTCTTC. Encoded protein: CASSENFYNEQFF.

CDR3 sequence: CASRATTKGTEAFF. Written as DNA, the CDR3 is TGTGCCAGCCGAGCGACAACTAAGGGGACTGAAGCTTTCTTT. V is TRBV9 and J is TRBJ1-1; D possibly corresponds to TRBD1 (5 bases). The length of the CDR3 is 14 residues. Trimming took off 7 bases at V and 5 bases at J, with 18 bases between the two ends. In germline, CDR1 is SGDLS, CDR2 YYNGEE.

CDR3 nucleotides: TGTGCCAGTGCATTCCGGGGACAGCCCACAGATACGCAGTATTTT. It translates to CASAFRGQPTDTQYF. The rearrangement joins TRBV19 to TRBJ2-3; 7 bases fit TRBD1. Germline V gene sequence: CDR1 LNHDA, CDR2 SQIVND (reference sequence). The CDR3 runs 15 residues. With 8 bases clipped from V and 2 bases from J, the junction kept 10 bases outside the gene matches.

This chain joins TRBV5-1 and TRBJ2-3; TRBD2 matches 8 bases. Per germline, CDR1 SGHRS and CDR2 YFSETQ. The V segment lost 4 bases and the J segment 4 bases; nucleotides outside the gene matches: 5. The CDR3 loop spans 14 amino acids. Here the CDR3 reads CASSTRGGADTQYF. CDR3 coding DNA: TGCGCCAGCAGCACCCGGGGGGGGGCAGATACGCAGTATTTT. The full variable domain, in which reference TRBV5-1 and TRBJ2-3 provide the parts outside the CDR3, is KAGVTQTPRYLIKTRGQQVTLSCSPISGHRSVSWYQQTPGQGLQFLFEYFSETQRNKGNFPGRFSGRQFSNSRSEMNVSTLELGDSALYLCASSTRGGADTQYFGPGTRLTVL.

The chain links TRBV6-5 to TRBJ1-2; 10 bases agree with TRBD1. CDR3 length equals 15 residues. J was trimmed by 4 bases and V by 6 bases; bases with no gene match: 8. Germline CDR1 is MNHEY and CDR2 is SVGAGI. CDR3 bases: TGTGCCAGCAGCCTCGGGACAGGGGCCGGCTATGGCTACACCTTC. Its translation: CASSLGTGAGYGYTF.

The DNA for the CDR3 is TGTGCCAGCAGCTTAGAAAGGCTCTGGTGGGCCTATGGCTACACCTTC. Its translation: CASSLERLWWAYGYTF. The chain is built from TRBV7-2 and TRBJ1-2; D uncertain. The V end lost 1 base, the J end lost 4 bases, and 16 bases lay between the germline ends. Germline assignment: CDR1 SGHTA and CDR2 FQGNSA. CDR3 size: 16 residues.

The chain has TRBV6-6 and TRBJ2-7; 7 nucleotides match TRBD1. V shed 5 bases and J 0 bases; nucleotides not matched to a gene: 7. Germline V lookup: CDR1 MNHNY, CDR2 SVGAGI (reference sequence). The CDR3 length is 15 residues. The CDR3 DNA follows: TGTGCCAGCAGTGACGTTTGGGACAGCTCCTACGAGCAGTACTTC. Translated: CASSDVWDSSYEQYF.

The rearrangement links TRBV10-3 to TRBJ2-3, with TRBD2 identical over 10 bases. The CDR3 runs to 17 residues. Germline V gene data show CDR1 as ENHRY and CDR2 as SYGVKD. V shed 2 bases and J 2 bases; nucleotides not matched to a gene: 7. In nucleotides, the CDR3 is TGTGCCATCAGTGAGGAACTAGCGGGGAGCCTCACAGATACGCAGTATTTT. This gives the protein CAISEELAGSLTDTQYF.

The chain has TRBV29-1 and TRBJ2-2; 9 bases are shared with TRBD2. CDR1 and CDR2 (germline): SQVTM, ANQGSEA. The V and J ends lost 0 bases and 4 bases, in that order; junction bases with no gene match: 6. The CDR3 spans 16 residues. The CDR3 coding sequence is TGCAGCGTTGAAGATCCTGGGCGGGGGGGCACCGGGGAGCTGTTTTTT. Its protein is CSVEDPGRGGTGELFF.

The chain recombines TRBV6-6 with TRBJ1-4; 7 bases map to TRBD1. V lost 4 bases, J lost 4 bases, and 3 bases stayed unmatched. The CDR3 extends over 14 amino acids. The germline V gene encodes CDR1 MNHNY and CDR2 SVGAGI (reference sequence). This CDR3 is CASSSTGLNEKLFF. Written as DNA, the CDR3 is TGTGCCAGCAGTTCGACAGGGCTTAATGAAAAACTGTTTTTT.

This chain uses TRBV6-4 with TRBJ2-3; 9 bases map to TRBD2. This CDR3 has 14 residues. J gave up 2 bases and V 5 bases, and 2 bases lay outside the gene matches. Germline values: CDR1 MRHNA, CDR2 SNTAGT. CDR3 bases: TGTGCCAGCAGTCCTAGCGGGATCACAGATACGCAGTATTTT. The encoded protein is CASSPSGITDTQYF.

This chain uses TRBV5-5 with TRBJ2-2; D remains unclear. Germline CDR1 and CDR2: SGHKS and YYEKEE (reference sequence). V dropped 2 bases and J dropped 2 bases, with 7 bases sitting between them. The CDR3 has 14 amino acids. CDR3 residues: CASSFWANTGELFF. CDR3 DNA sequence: TGTGCCAGCAGCTTTTGGGCAAACACCGGGGAGCTGTTTTTT.

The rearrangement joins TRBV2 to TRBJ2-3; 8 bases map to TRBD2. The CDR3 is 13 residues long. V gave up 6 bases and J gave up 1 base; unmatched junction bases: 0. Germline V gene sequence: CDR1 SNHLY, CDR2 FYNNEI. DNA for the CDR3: TGTGCCAGCAGAGCGGGAGGCACAGATACGCAGTATTTT. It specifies CASRAGGTDTQYF.

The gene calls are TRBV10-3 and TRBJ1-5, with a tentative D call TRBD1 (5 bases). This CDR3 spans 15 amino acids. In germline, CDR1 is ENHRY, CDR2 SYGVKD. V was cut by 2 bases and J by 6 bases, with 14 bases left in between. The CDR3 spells CAISEGGGVGQPQHF. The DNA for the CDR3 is TGTGCCATCAGTGAGGGAGGAGGGGTTGGTCAGCCCCAGCATTTT.

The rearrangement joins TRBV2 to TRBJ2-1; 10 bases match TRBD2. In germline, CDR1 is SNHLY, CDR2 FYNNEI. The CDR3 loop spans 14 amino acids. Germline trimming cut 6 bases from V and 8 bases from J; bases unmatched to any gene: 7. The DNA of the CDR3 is TGTGCCAGCAGAAGAGCGGGGGGGAATGATGAGCAGTTCTTC. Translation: CASRRAGGNDEQFF.

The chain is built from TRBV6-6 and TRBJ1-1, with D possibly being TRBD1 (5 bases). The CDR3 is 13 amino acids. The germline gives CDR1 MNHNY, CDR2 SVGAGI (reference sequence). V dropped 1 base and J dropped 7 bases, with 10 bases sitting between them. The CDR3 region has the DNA TGTGCCAGCAGTTACTTCTCGGGGGGTGAAGCTTTCTTT. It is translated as CASSYFSGGEAFF.

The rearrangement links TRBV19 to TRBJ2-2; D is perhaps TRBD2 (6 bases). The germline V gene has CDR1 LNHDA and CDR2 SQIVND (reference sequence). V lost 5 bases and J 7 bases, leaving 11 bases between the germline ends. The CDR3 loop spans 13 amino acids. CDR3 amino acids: CASSSLAGGELFF. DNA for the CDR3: TGTGCCAGTAGTTCACTAGCCGGCGGGGAGCTGTTTTTT.

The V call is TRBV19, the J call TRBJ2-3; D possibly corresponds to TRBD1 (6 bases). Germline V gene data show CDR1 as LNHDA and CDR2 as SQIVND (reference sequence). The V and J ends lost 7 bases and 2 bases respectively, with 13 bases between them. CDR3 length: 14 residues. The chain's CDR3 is CASTVTGNTDTQYF. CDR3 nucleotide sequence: TGTGCCAGTACCGTAACAGGGAACACAGATACGCAGTATTTT.

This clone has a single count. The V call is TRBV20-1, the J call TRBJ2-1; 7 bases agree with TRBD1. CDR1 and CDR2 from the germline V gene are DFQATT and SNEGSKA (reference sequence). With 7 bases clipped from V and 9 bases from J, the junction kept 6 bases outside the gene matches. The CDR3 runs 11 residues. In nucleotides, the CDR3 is TGCAGTGTAAGCGGACAGGCTGAGCAGTTCTTC. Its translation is CSVSGQAEQFF.